This T cell receptor beta chain was recovered during a study of blood T cell repertoires in COVID-19. Study overall: There were acute and convalescent COVID-19 samples, and they came from the United States, Italy and Spain.

This CDR3 has 15 amino acids. Germline V gene lookup returns CDR1 SGHNT and CDR2 YYREEE (reference sequence). V was clipped by 2 bases and J by 3 bases, with 14 bases between them. Sequencing was performed with immunoSEQ multiplex PCR; in TCRdb, only in-frame clones are kept and a portion is missing. The table lists about 110,000 clones, roughly 84% of them singletons. This clone was recorded only once. The clonotype was recovered from an elderly woman with active or convalescent COVID-19. This chain links TRBV5-4 with TRBJ1-1; D ambiguous. Sequenced sample: peripheral blood. This chain's CDR3 is CASSFRGNSDTEAFF. DNA of the CDR3: TGTGCCAGCAGCTTTCGAGGGAACTCGGACACTGAAGCTTTCTTT.